The 28 T cell receptor beta chains below were found in one sample sequenced in a study of blood T cells in healthy people across ages. Using a J-beta primer mix together with a sample-barcoded 5' primer, a second PCR was run for about 6 to 11 cycles. TCRdb analysed the 5' RACE reads with MiXCR anew, one entry per CDR3 protein. Among about 1.4 million distinct CDR3 sequences, around 55% were seen once, and the ten largest hold about 6.7%. The sample consisted of blood. These receptor sequences come from a man aged 18 to 30 in good health.

The chain recombines TRBV27 with TRBJ2-7; 7 nucleotides match TRBD1. V was clipped by 3 bases and J by 2 bases; unmatched bases: 4. There are 14 residues in the CDR3. Germline V lookup: CDR1 MNHEY, CDR2 SMNVEV (reference sequence). The CDR3 sequence: CASSLTQGAYEQYF. The DNA for the CDR3 is TGTGCCAGCAGTTTGACTCAGGGGGCCTACGAGCAGTACTTC.

The chain links TRBV4-3 to TRBJ1-2; TRBD1 matches at 8 bases. Germline lookup yields CDR1 LGHNA and CDR2 YSLEER. With 1 base clipped from V and 9 bases from J, the junction kept 1 base outside the gene matches. The CDR3 has 12 amino acids. The CDR3 reads CASSQGQGSYTF. The CDR3 DNA is TGCGCCAGCAGCCAAGGACAGGGGAGCTACACCTTC.

V usage is TRBV4-1 and J usage is TRBJ2-4; 8 nucleotides match TRBD2. The DNA end is a closer match to TRBJ2-7, so the J assignment may be wrong. CDR1 and CDR2 from the germline V gene are MGHRA and YSYEKL. The length of the CDR3 is 17 residues. The CDR3 region is CASSPFSSGGAAYEQYF. As DNA, the CDR3 is TGCGCCAGCAGCCCTTTTTCAAGCGGGGGTGCCGCCTACGAGCAGTACTTC.

V usage is TRBV12-3 or TRBV12-4 and J usage is TRBJ2-3; D uncertain. This CDR3 is built from 14 residues. V lost 1 base to trimming and J lost 15 bases, with 20 bases between them. The DNA of the CDR3 is TGTGCCAGCAGTTTAGGCCACAGCACAGATACGGAATATTTT. The encoded protein is CASSLGHSTDTEYF.

This chain uses TRBV11-1 with TRBJ2-7; 10 nucleotides agree with TRBD1. The CDR3 has 15 residues. The V gene's germline CDR1 is SGHAT and CDR2 FQDESV (reference sequence). Trimming removed 7 bases from V and 1 base from J; junction bases left unmatched: 7. CDR3 nucleotides: TGTGCCAGCACCTCCGGGACAGGGGATTCCTACGAGCAGTACTTC. Translating gives CASTSGTGDSYEQYF.

This rearrangement joins TRBV28 to TRBJ2-1, with D possibly being TRBD1 (6 bases). CDR3 size: 12 residues. Deletions cut 8 bases from V and 7 bases from J, with 12 bases between. Per the germline V gene, CDR1 is MDHEN and CDR2 is SYDVKM. The CDR3 loop is CASEGGRNEQFF. Here the CDR3 DNA reads TGTGCCAGCGAAGGGGGTCGGAATGAGCAGTTCTTC.

Only a few counts were recorded for this clonotype. The gene calls are TRBV10-3 and TRBJ1-6; D may be TRBD1 (5 bases). This CDR3 is built from 14 residues. Germline-derived CDR1 and CDR2 are ENHRY and SYGVKD. The V end lost 0 bases, the J end lost 13 bases, and 13 bases lay between the germline ends. The CDR3, as DNA: TGTGCCATCAGTGAGTCACAGGCGGGGACGCCCCTCCACTTT. Translation gives CAISESQAGTPLHF.

The V and J genes are TRBV6-5 and TRBJ2-2, with D perhaps TRBD1 (5 bases). This CDR3 is built from 15 residues. Per the germline V gene, CDR1 is MNHEY and CDR2 is SVGAGI. V was shortened by 0 bases and J by 5 bases, with 10 bases between the two germline ends. CDR3 residues: CASSYSKGATGELFF. CDR3 bases: TGTGCCAGCAGTTACTCGAAAGGGGCTACCGGGGAGCTGTTTTTT.

This sequence joins TRBV2 and TRBJ2-1; D might be TRBD2 (6 bases). From germline, CDR1 is SNHLY and CDR2 FYNNEI. Trimming cost V 2 bases and J 6 bases, with 11 bases left between them. CDR3 length: 14 amino acids. The CDR3 here is CASSERGGLNEQFF. In DNA form, the CDR3 reads TGTGCCAGCAGTGAAAGGGGAGGCCTCAATGAGCAGTTCTTC.

V is TRBV7-9 and J is TRBJ1-2, with 7 positions matching TRBD1. V shed 5 bases and J 5 bases; nucleotides not matched to a gene: 11. Germline V gene sequence: CDR1 SEHNR, CDR2 FQNEAQ (reference sequence). This CDR3 has 15 residues. The CDR3 loop reads CASSRTDREGYGYTF. CDR3 DNA: TGTGCCAGCAGCCGGACCGACAGGGAAGGGTATGGCTACACCTTC.

The chain uses TRBV24-1 and TRBJ2-3; TRBD1 is a possible D gene (5 bases). The CDR3 contains 17 residues. The ends were cut back, 4 bases at V and 0 bases at J, with 16 bases in the middle. Germline CDR1 and CDR2: KGHDR and SFDVKD. The CDR3: CATSELQGTLSTDTQYF. Written as DNA, the CDR3 is TGTGCCACCAGTGAACTCCAGGGAACCCTCAGCACAGATACGCAGTATTTT.

V is TRBV21-1 and J is TRBJ2-1; the D call TRBD2 from the table was never checked on the DNA. TRBV21-1 is flagged as a pseudogene. The length of the CDR3 is 18 residues. The CDR3 reads CASSKADPLAPSLDEQFF. CDR3 sequence (DNA): TGTGCCAGCAGCAAAGCAGACCCTCTAGCGCCCTCGTTGGATGAGCAGTTCTTC.

This clonotype has more than one count but fewer than ten. The chain joins TRBV15 to TRBJ2-3; possible D gene TRBD2, 5 bases. V lost 4 bases and J 0 bases, leaving 5 bases between the germline ends. Germline V gene data show CDR1 as LNHNV and CDR2 as YYDKDF (reference sequence). This CDR3 comprises 13 residues. CDR3 sequence reads: CATSTGSTDTQYF. CDR3 DNA: TGTGCCACCAGCACGGGGAGCACAGATACGCAGTATTTT.

V usage is TRBV20-1 and J usage is TRBJ2-7; 7 nucleotides match TRBD2. This CDR3 comprises 15 residues. The germline V gene has CDR1 DFQATT and CDR2 SNEGSKA (reference sequence). The V and J ends lost 3 bases and 2 bases, in that order; junction bases with no gene match: 10. The CDR3 region is CSASDSRDYTYEQYF. CDR3 DNA: TGCAGTGCTAGCGATTCCCGGGACTACACCTACGAGCAGTACTTC.

This rearrangement joins TRBV7-8 to TRBJ2-1; D is perhaps TRBD1 (6 bases). V gave up 5 bases and J gave up 5 bases, with 16 bases separating them. The CDR3 length is 15 residues. Germline V lookup: CDR1 SGHVS, CDR2 FQNEAQ. CDR3 DNA: TGTGCCAGCAGCCTGCGGACAGTGGGCCACAATGAGCAGTTCTTC. Translated: CASSLRTVGHNEQFF.

Only one count was recorded for this clonotype. The rearrangement links TRBV20-1 to TRBJ2-7; D is possibly TRBD1 (5 bases). The CDR3 has 14 amino acids. Germline CDR1 is DFQATT and CDR2 is SNEGSKA (reference sequence). The germline V and J ends were trimmed by 5 bases and 0 bases, with 14 bases remaining between them. The CDR3 loop is CSALPVDNSYEQYF. CDR3 DNA: TGCAGTGCTCTCCCAGTGGACAACTCCTACGAGCAGTACTTC.

This clonotype has just a few counts. The CDR3 loop is CSATVVLGEQFF. The CDR3 bases are TGCAGTGCCACGGTAGTTCTTGGTGAGCAGTTCTTC. This sequence joins TRBV20-1 and TRBJ2-1; D uncertain. V lost 6 bases and J 9 bases, leaving 15 bases between the germline ends. Germline CDR1 and CDR2: DFQATT and SNEGSKA (reference sequence). The CDR3 totals 12 residues.

The chain has TRBV30 and TRBJ1-5; 10 nucleotides match TRBD1. CDR1 is GTSNPN, CDR2 SVGIG, per germline (reference sequence). With V trimmed by 1 base and J by 5 bases, 2 bases remained unmatched. The CDR3 contains 14 residues. CDR3 in amino acids: CAWSAGQGDQPQHF. Here the CDR3 DNA reads TGTGCCTGGAGTGCAGGACAGGGGGATCAGCCCCAGCATTTT.

V gene TRBV7-9 combines with J gene TRBJ2-1; TRBD2 is a possible D gene (6 bases). The CDR3 is 17 residues long. The V gene's germline CDR1 is SEHNR and CDR2 FQNEAQ (reference sequence). Between the trimmed V and J ends, which lost 3 bases and 8 bases, there was a span of 23 bases. CDR3 sequence: CASSFLVDSEGNYEQFF. In DNA, the CDR3 is TGTGCCAGCAGCTTCCTGGTTGACTCGGAGGGAAACTATGAGCAGTTCTTC.

With respect to this clonotype: A read error may account for a junction end that differs from germline. The chain carries TRBV28 and TRBJ2-5; D might be TRBD1 (7 bases). The CDR3 length is 16 residues. CDR1 and CDR2 from the germline V gene are MDHEN and SYDVKM. The CDR3 region has the DNA TGTGCCAGTAGTTCCGGGACAGTGAGACGGGGGGAGACCCAGTACTTC. Translated: CASSSGTVRRGETQYF. Using reference TRBV28 and TRBJ2-5 for the parts outside the CDR3, the full variable domain is DVKVTQSSRYLVKRTGEKVFLECVQDMDHENMFWYRQDPGLGLRLIYFSYDVKMKEKGDIPEGYSVSREKKERFSLILESASTNQTSMYLCASSSGTVRRGETQYFGPGTRLLVL.

This chain uses TRBV20-1 with TRBJ2-3; TRBD2 aligns across 9 bases. Losses at the gene ends were 2 bases for V and 14 bases for J; bases not matched to a gene: 5. CDR3 length equals 11 residues. Germline V lookup: CDR1 DFQATT, CDR2 SNEGSKA (reference sequence). CDR3 nucleotide sequence: TGCAGTGCTAGAATTAGCGGGAGCCGGTATTTT. It yields the protein CSARISGSRYF.

The V and J genes are TRBV11-2 and TRBJ2-7; TRBD1 matches at 9 bases. V was clipped by 5 bases and J by 5 bases; unmatched bases: 10. From germline, CDR1 is SGHAT and CDR2 FQNNGV. This CDR3 comprises 15 residues. The CDR3 DNA is TGTGCCAGCAGCCAAGAGACAGGGGGTCCCAACGAGCAGTACTTC. Its protein product is CASSQETGGPNEQYF.

The chain has TRBV2 and TRBJ1-2; D gene ambiguous. V lost 7 bases and J lost 0, with 15 bases in between. Germline V gives CDR1 SNHLY, CDR2 FYNNEI. The CDR3 consists of 15 residues. CDR3 coding DNA: TGTGCCAGCAATACGGCTACCTCTACTAACTATGGCTACACCTTC. Translated: CASNTATSTNYGYTF. Supplemented by reference TRBV2 and TRBJ1-2, the full variable domain reads EPEVTQTPSHQVTQMGQEVILRCVPISNHLYFYWYRQILGQKVEFLVSFYNNEISEKSEIFDDQFSVERPDGSNFTLKIRSTKLEDSAMYFCASNTATSTNYGYTFGSGTRLTVV.

Only a few counts were recorded for this clonotype. The chain uses TRBV10-3 and TRBJ2-7, with TRBD2 matching 7 bases. With V trimmed by 3 bases and J by 2 bases, 7 bases remained unmatched. The CDR3 spans 15 residues. Germline CDR1 and CDR2: ENHRY and SYGVKD. The CDR3 region is CAISESPGGTYEQYF. CDR3 in DNA: TGTGCCATCAGTGAATCTCCGGGGGGAACCTACGAGCAGTACTTC.

The chain uses TRBV6-4 and TRBJ2-3; maybe TRBD1 (6 bases). Per germline, CDR1 MRHNA and CDR2 SNTAGT. The ends were cut back, 0 bases at V and 14 bases at J, with 12 bases in the middle. This CDR3 is 12 amino acids long. In DNA form, the CDR3 reads TGTGCCAGCAGTGACTCCGGGACACCCCCGTATTTT. Its protein product is CASSDSGTPPYF.

This clonotype was recorded once. This chain links TRBV12-3 or TRBV12-4 with TRBJ2-5; D not resolved. The CDR3 is made up of 11 amino acids. V lost 7 bases and J lost 5, with 8 bases in between. This chain's CDR3 is CASTYRETQYF. CDR3 nucleotides: TGTGCCAGCACCTATAGGGAGACCCAGTACTTC.

The chain recombines TRBV29-1 with TRBJ2-2, with 7 bases that match TRBD1. Germline lookup yields CDR1 SQVTM and CDR2 ANQGSEA. Unmatched junction bases numbered 6, after V lost 6 bases and J lost 2 bases. The CDR3 has 14 residues. The CDR3 sequence: CSVRGTANTGELFF. In DNA, the CDR3 is TGCAGCGTCCGTGGGACAGCCAACACCGGGGAGCTGTTTTTT.

The chain combines TRBV6-2 or TRBV6-3 with TRBJ2-5, with 7 bases aligning to TRBD1. TRBJ2-4 explains the end of the DNA better; the J call may be wrong. Germline assignment: CDR1 MNHEY and CDR2 SVGEGT. The CDR3 is 16 amino acids. The CDR3 DNA reads as TGTGCCAGCAGTTACAATCCCGGGACAGCAAAAAACATTCAGTACTTC. It translates to CASSYNPGTAKNIQYF.